A selection of T cell receptor beta chains follows, all from one sample in a study of T cells after somatic rescue of genetic block. The data were produced by immunoSEQ multiplex PCR, yet TCRdb's version contains in-frame clones alone and is incomplete. The table lists 68,000 or so clones, approximately 90% of them singletons. The specimen sequenced was peripheral blood mononuclear cells (PBMCs). The receptor set was obtained from a man aged 35-49 years. Each CDR3 is given with its conserved first and last residue. A D gene is named only where the DNA matches it firmly. Not all rows give a size; the values are once, few, many and, for expanded clones, a class.

>once|TRBV7-3|TRBJ2-7|.
TGTGCCAGCAGCTTAACTAAAGACTACGAGCAGTACTTC
CASSLTKDYEQYF
>.|TRBV11-2|TRBJ2-1|.
TGTGCCAGCAGCCCGGGACCTCTTAATGAGCAGTTCTTC
CASSPGPLNEQFF
>.|TRBV6-1|TRBJ2-1|.
TGTGCCAGCAGACCTTCCCCGGAGGGGGGGCAGTTCTTC
CASRPSPEGGQFF
>.|TRBV19|TRBJ2-1|TRBD2
TGTGCCAGTAGCTTCGGAATAGCGGGGAGGAACAATGAGCAGTTCTTC
CASSFGIAGRNNEQFF
>.|TRBV10-3|TRBJ2-7|TRBD1
TGTGCCATCAGCACAGGGGACTACGAGCAGTACTTC
CAISTGDYEQYF
>.|TRBV2|TRBJ2-7|TRBD1
TGTGCCAGCAGCGTTCCGGGACAGGGAATTGGGGTTTACGAGCAGTACTTC
CASSVPGQGIGVYEQYF
>.|TRBV7-3|TRBJ1-5|.
TGTGCCAGCAGCGAGGAATATCAGCCCCAGCATTTT
CASSEEYQPQHF
>.|TRBV27|TRBJ2-7|.
TGTGCCAGCAGTCAAACCCAGGGTTTCGAGCAGTACTTC
CASSQTQGFEQYF
>.|TRBV5-1|TRBJ2-2|.
TGCGCCAGCAGCTTGGACCCGCCCGGGGTCGGCACCGGGGAGCTGTTTTTT
CASSLDPPGVGTGELFF
>.|TRBV27|TRBJ2-5|TRBD2
TGTGCCAGCAGTTTCGGGGGGGAGACCCAGTACTTC
CASSFGGETQYF
>once|TRBV27|TRBJ2-7|.
TGTGCCAGCAGTTTATCGACAGACAGCTACGAGCAGTACTTC
CASSLSTDSYEQYF
>.|TRBV11-3|TRBJ2-7|TRBD1
TGTGCCAGCAGCTTAGGCCGGGACAGCTCCTACGAGCAGTACTTC
CASSLGRDSSYEQYF
>.|TRBV11-2|TRBJ2-1|.
TGTGCCAGCAGCTTGACTAGATCACCCCACGGGGAGCAGTTCTTC
CASSLTRSPHGEQFF
>.|TRBV10-3|TRBJ2-5|TRBD2
TGTGCCATCAGTGACGGGCAGGGAGGGGAGACCCAGTACTTC
CAISDGQGGETQYF
>.|TRBV19|TRBJ1-6|.
TGTGCCAGTAGTATGGCAGGGGACTATAATTCACCCCTCCACTTT
CASSMAGDYNSPLHF
>.|TRBV2|TRBJ2-3|.
TGTGCCAGCAGTGACGGGGGAATGCGCACAGATACGCAGTATTTT
CASSDGGMRTDTQYF
>.|TRBV19|TRBJ2-3|.
TGTGCCAGTAGTCTAGGCCCCTCAGATACGCAGTATTTT
CASSLGPSDTQYF
>.|TRBV15|TRBJ1-5|.
TGTGCCACCAGTTATCAGGAGGGTCAGCCCCAGCATTTT
CATSYQEGQPQHF
>.|TRBV4-1|TRBJ1-3|.
TGCGCCAGCAGCCAAGAAAGGGCAGGGGCTGGAAACACCATATATTTT
CASSQERAGAGNTIYF
>.|TRBV5-1|TRBJ2-3|TRBD1
TGCGCCAGCAGCGGGAGACAGGGGGCGGATACGCAGTATTTT
CASSGRQGADTQYF
>.|TRBV15|TRBJ2-5|.
TGTGCCACCAGCAGAGCGTCCAGTTGGGAGACCCAGTACTTC
CATSRASSWETQYF
>once|TRBV6-1|TRBJ1-2|.
TGTGCCAGCAGTGAAGCAGGCCCCCTCGGGGGAAATGGCTACACCTTC
CASSEAGPLGGNGYTF
>few|TRBV10-1|TRBJ1-2|.
TGCGCCAGCAGTGAGAGACAGGATGGAGGCTACACCTTC
CASSERQDGGYTF
>.|TRBV7-2|TRBJ2-7|.
TGTGCCAGCAGCCAGGGTGGCTACGAGCAGTACTTC
CASSQGGYEQYF
>.|TRBV9|TRBJ1-2|TRBD1
TGTGCCAGCAGCGTAGCTAAGCCGAGACAGGGGTCGTGGGGGTACACCTTC
CASSVAKPRQGSWGYTF
>.|TRBV4-1|TRBJ1-3|.
TGCGCCAGCAGCCCTCCGGGGAAGGGGCAGAGCTCTGGAAACACCATATATTTT
CASSPPGKGQSSGNTIYF
>once|TRBV5-1|TRBJ1-1|.
TGCGCCAGCAGCTGGGCGGGCCCGAACACTGAAGCTTTCTTT
CASSWAGPNTEAFF
>.|TRBV2|TRBJ2-7|TRBD2
TGTGCCAGCAGGGGGGGACTAGCGGGAGGGCTCCACTACGAGCAGTACTTC
CASRGGLAGGLHYEQYF
>.|TRBV20-1|TRBJ2-3|.
TGCAGTGCTAGCGGGGGAGATACGCAGTATTTT
CSASGGDTQYF
>.|TRBV7-7|TRBJ2-5|.
TGTGCCAGCAGCTTATCGGCAGGGACGGTCGAGACCCAGTACTTC
CASSLSAGTVETQYF
>.|TRBV6-6|TRBJ2-2|TRBD1
TGTGCCAGCAGCATCCGGGACAGGGATACCGGGGAGCTGTTTTTT
CASSIRDRDTGELFF
>once|TRBV18|TRBJ2-7|.
TGTGCCAGCTCACAGGTCGACCGCCACGAGCAGTACTTC
CASSQVDRHEQYF
>.|TRBV7-8|TRBJ2-2|.
TGTGCCAGCAGCATGATAAACACCGGGGAGCTGTTTTTT
CASSMINTGELFF
>.|TRBV5-4|TRBJ2-7|TRBD2
TGTGCCAGCAGCCCGAGCGGGGGGGGCTCCTACGAGCAGTACTTC
CASSPSGGGSYEQYF
>.|TRBV18|TRBJ2-3|.
TGTGCCAGCTCACCACCGAGCGAGGCTAGCACAGATACGCAGTATTTT
CASSPPSEASTDTQYF
>.|TRBV7-2|TRBJ2-1|.
TGTGCCAGCAGCCAACGGACTGCTGGGGCACTATTCAATGAGCAGTTCTTC
CASSQRTAGALFNEQFF
>.|TRBV28|TRBJ2-1|TRBD2
TGTGCCAGCAGTTTTGGGGGGACTAGCGGGAGACTTAGTGAGCAGTTCTTC
CASSFGGTSGRLSEQFF
>.|TRBV4-2|TRBJ2-7|.
TGTGCCAGCAGCCAAGACTGGGGATCCTACGAGCAGTACTTC
CASSQDWGSYEQYF
>.|TRBV28|TRBJ2-7|.
TGTGCCAGCACCCCAGCGGGCACCTACGAGCAGTACTTC
CASTPAGTYEQYF
>.|TRBV6-4|TRBJ2-3|.
TGTGCCAGCAGTGCACAGGGCGTAACAGATACGCAGTATTTT
CASSAQGVTDTQYF
>.|TRBV6-6|TRBJ2-7|.
TGTGCCAGCAGTTACGCTGACACTGACCCCCACTACGAGCAGTACTTC
CASSYADTDPHYEQYF
>.|TRBV9|TRBJ1-4|TRBD1
TGTGCCAGCAGCCCCGGGACAGGATATGAAAAACTGTTTTTT
CASSPGTGYEKLFF
>.|TRBV9|TRBJ2-3|.
TGTGCCAGCAGCGTAGTCGGGGGTGGCACAGATACGCAGTATTTT
CASSVVGGGTDTQYF
>.|TRBV19|TRBJ1-6|.
TGTGCCAGTAGCCATGGCAGGGGTAGCTCACCCCTCCACTTT
CASSHGRGSSPLHF
>.|TRBV6-5|TRBJ1-5|TRBD1
TGTGCCAGCAGTCCAGGGACAGAACAGCCCCAGCATTTT
CASSPGTEQPQHF
>.|TRBV19|TRBJ1-2|.
TGTGCCGCTGGAAAGGGGGAGGAGTGGAGCGGCTACACCTTC
CAAGKGEEWSGYTF
>once|TRBV28|TRBJ1-1|TRBD1
TGTGCCAGCAGGACGGACAGGGGGATCAACACTGAAGCTTTCTTT
CASRTDRGINTEAFF
>once|TRBV6-5|TRBJ2-1|.
TGTGCCAGCAGTTACTCGAAGTCTCTCCATTACAATGAGCAGTTCTTC
CASSYSKSLHYNEQFF
>.|TRBV11-2|TRBJ2-7|TRBD2
TGTGCCAGCAGCTCAGGACTAGCGGACTACGAGCAGTACTTC
CASSSGLADYEQYF
>.|TRBV13|TRBJ2-3|.
TGTGCCAGCAGCTTAAGCGGGAGCACAGATACGCAGTATTTT
CASSLSGSTDTQYF
>.|TRBV7-2|TRBJ1-3|.
TGTGCCAGCAGCACCCATAGAATCGGAAACACCATATATTTT
CASSTHRIGNTIYF
>.|TRBV14|TRBJ2-3|TRBD2
TGTGCCAGCAGCCGAGCGGGAGTCGGCACAGATACGCAGTATTTT
CASSRAGVGTDTQYF
>.|TRBV5-5|TRBJ2-2|TRBD1
TGTGCCAGCAGCTTCGAAACACAGGGGGCGAACACCGGGGAGCTGTTTTTT
CASSFETQGANTGELFF
>.|TRBV4-2|TRBJ1-2|.
TGTGCCAGCAGCCGAGGGACCGATCTCTATGGCTACACCTTC
CASSRGTDLYGYTF
>.|TRBV11-2|TRBJ1-6|TRBD1
TGTGCCAGCAGCTCGGACAGGGGGCCTAATTCACCCCTCCACTTT
CASSSDRGPNSPLHF
>.|TRBV7-8|TRBJ2-5|.
TGTGCCAGCAGCTTTCGGGGGTTCGAGACCCAGTACTTC
CASSFRGFETQYF
>.|TRBV4-1|TRBJ2-7|TRBD2
TGCGCCAGCAGCATTTCTAGCGGGAGCAGTAACGAGCAGTACTTC
CASSISSGSSNEQYF
>.|TRBV19|TRBJ2-5|.
TGTGCCAGTAGTATCCAGGAGCAAGAGACCCAGTACTTC
CASSIQEQETQYF
>.|TRBV30|TRBJ1-1|.
TGTGCCTGGACCACTCGTGGCAGGGGCGTACGCACTGAAGCTTTCTTT
CAWTTRGRGVRTEAFF